This TCR beta chain was profiled in a study of shared clonotypes between healthy human individuals. Study at large: A couple of female and three male donors aged 18 to 49 were enrolled. Study results and limitations: Sequencing depth was expected to affect clonotype sharing among donors.

CDR1 SEHNR and CDR2 FQNEAQ come from the germline V gene (reference sequence). Unmatched junction bases numbered 12, after V lost 1 base and J lost 2 bases. The CDR3 is made up of 19 amino acids. Investigators spread the genomic DNA of each subset evenly over several immunoSEQ plates. Replicate PCRs were loaded with around 280 ng DNA from unsorted PBMC, some 33,000 T cell genomes. Assay used: immunoSEQ multiplex PCR; TCRdb lists only in-frame clones, some missing. The data hold about 480,000 clones, with around 79% observed a single time. As to this clone: Its antigen is unidentified.

This chain links TRBV7-9 with TRBJ2-2; 8 bases fit TRBD2. Material: PBMCs. This sequence was found in a woman in her forties in good health. Some clones in this sample may be carry-over from other donors' samples. CDR3 amino acids: CASSLERAGALSNTGELFF. CDR3 bases: TGTGCCAGCAGCTTAGAACGAGCGGGAGCATTAAGTAACACCGGGGAGCTGTTTTTT.